This record covers a single T cell receptor beta chain. The antigen is undetermined. Clones were read by immunoSEQ multiplex PCR, and TCRdb kept only the in-frame ones, dropping some. The data contain about 73,000 clones, over 70% of them singletons. The data stem from a study of glioma-infiltrating T cells after dendritic cell vaccination. Across the whole study: Autologous tumor lysate-pulsed dendritic cell vaccination was given between the early 2000s and the early 2010s.

Study-wide findings and caveats: Higher pretreatment TIL content predicted longer progression-free time and survival. Few patients contributed both blood and tumor specimens.

No glioblastoma patient carried an isocitrate dehydrogenase mutation. The J segment lost 4 bases and the V segment lost 5 bases, leaving 3 bases of the junction unmatched. Germline V gives CDR1 SGHTA, CDR2 FQGTGA. This CDR3 is 14 amino acids long. Sequencing used blood, obtained before dendritic cell vaccination. The gene calls are TRBV7-3 and TRBJ2-2; TRBD1 aligns across 8 bases. This TCR derives from a human donor with glioblastoma. The CDR3 loop reads CASSPTGGTGELFF. CDR3 nucleotide sequence: TGTGCCAGCAGCCCAACAGGGGGCACCGGGGAGCTGTTTTTT.